This T cell receptor (beta chain) was found in a study of human T cells and chemical hapten exposure (dated by TCRdb to 2020 to 2022). Describing the broader study: For sensitization, 2% DPC in acetone was applied to a 2 cm by 2 cm area of upper inner arm skin. Libraries were pooled for sequencing, and variation in per-sample TCR yields was attributed mainly to small differences in library volumes within the pool. Patch testing was performed on the upper back with Finn chambers containing 0.01% DPC, and the patch tests were scored after 6 days according to International Contact Dermatitis Research Group standards. Peripheral blood TCR repertoire changes were tracked in vivo in alopecia patients during primary and secondary sensitization to the hapten diphenylcyclopropenone (DPC). Throughout the roughly 23-week study period, patients were also given weekly therapeutic DPC doses on the scalp. Most of the patients in the cohort were female, and the cohort covered alopecia areata with under or over 50% scalp involvement, alopecia totalis and alopecia universalis. Blood samples were taken from patients before sensitization (week 0) and then at 2, 6 and about 24 weeks after DPC sensitization. Under 30 alopecia patients gave blood for TCR sequencing at one to four time points (pre-sensitization, 2, 6 and 24 weeks). Study-wide conclusions, independent of this receptor: The number of TCRs above 1 in 1000 frequency did not change with DPC sensitization; there was no evidence of global repertoire structure alterations. Because every patient had alopecia, a presumed autoimmune disease, the patients' immune response might differ from that of healthy individuals. Compared with pre-sensitization or healthy control sets, expanded TCRs formed significantly more large CDR3 similarity clusters, which is consistent with antigen-driven responses. Patch test score correlated positively with the number of PT1 expanded TCRs, reaching significance at thresholds 8, 16 and 32 but not at 4. After repeated subsampling, changes were observed in the strength of the expansion versus patch-test correlation and in the threshold at which the correlation became significant.

This clonotype was observed a few times. No antigen is known for it. It has no much larger one-base neighbor in the sample; base qualities were not kept. Relative to germline, V is 3 bases shorter and J is 7 bases shorter, with 16 bases between their ends. The CDR3 spans 14 residues, from the cysteine through the phenylalanine. The DNA shown is the 42-base CDR3, in frame from base 1. CDR1 and CDR2, per the germline V gene, are SGHTS and YDEGEE. The sample's time point label, decoded: pre-sensitization, week 0. What the treatment or condition label conveys for this sample: therapeutic diphenylcyclopropenone sensitization with weekly scalp DPC. At every patch-test visit, the blood draw took place before the patch test was put on. Patients were eligible if aged 18 to 70, diagnosed with alopecia and judged suitable for DPC therapy, and pregnant patients were excluded. Unfractionated whole blood was collected in Tempus Blood RNA tubes, and total RNA was extracted from that blood.

The method behind the library was RACE. The run used a NextSeq 500. During library preparation, unique molecular identifiers were attached to individual cDNA molecules so that TCRs could be counted quantitatively and reproducibly. From each blood RNA sample, both TCR alpha and TCR beta chains were sequenced. The paper's processing steps were these. Samples had a median of roughly 91,000 TCRs, with a range from about 23,224 to 700,000. V, J and CDR3 annotation of the TCR reads was performed with the Decombinator software suite. For PS versus PT1 abundance plots, all samples were subsampled to the same number of TCRs (28,000). Expanded TCRs were defined as absent before sensitization and observed at least eight times at the 2-week time point. In TCRdb, the public reads were trimmed at Q25 with fastp and aligned with MiXCR, with productive beta chains retained. Entries that share a CDR3 protein sequence are merged under the most common genes and DNA. These V and J calls derive from TCRdb rather than the authors' analysis. The table for this sample lists more than 100,000 distinct CDR3 sequences; roughly 13% of them were counted only once. The ten largest clones capture about 3% of the sample.

This specimen was whole blood, taken in connection with sensitization to the hapten diphenylcyclopropenone (DPC). The rearrangement combines TRBV5-8 with TRBJ1-1; tentative D gene TRBD1, with 5 bases matching. The sequence derives from a woman between 18 and 30 years old with alopecia areata. Some clones in this sample may be carry-over from other donors' samples. CDR3 region: CASSSAARTGEAFF. The DNA is TGTGCCAGCAGCTCGGCGGCCCGTACAGGTGAAGCTTTCTTT.